This T cell receptor (beta chain) was found in a study of T cells in Graves' hyperthyroidism and ophthalmopathy. The overall study: Upon initial diagnosis and before any treatment, peripheral blood was collected.

Lactation, pregnancy, other autoimmune disease or uncontrolled infection led to exclusion of patients. RNA transcripts gave rise to amplified TCR beta CDR3 regions. HTBI primers were used for first-round RT-PCR of the TCR CDR3. TCRdb reanalysed the multiplex PCR reads using MiXCR and keeps one entry per CDR3 protein. Altogether about 340,000 distinct CDR3 sequences are present, roughly a fifth being singletons, with the ten largest covering around 48%. Whole-study findings and limits: Most expanded thyroid clonotypes above 0.001 recurred in blood. Stable hyperthyroidism and ophthalmopathy were separated using 13 V-J signatures.

This clonotype has only a few counts. Its specificity is unknown. V lost 3 bases, J lost 9 bases, and 9 bases lay in between. The CDR3 sequence is 13 residues long. Looked up from germline, CDR1 is LNHDA and CDR2 is SQIVND (reference sequence). The chain employs TRBV19 and TRBJ1-6; D is unresolved. This sequence originates from a woman in her forties or fifties with Graves' hyperthyroidism. Specimen: blood. Written as DNA, the CDR3 is TGTGCCAGTAGTATGAGCAAGGTTTCACCCCTCCACTTT. Residues: CASSMSKVSPLHF.